This TCR beta chain was identified during a study of tumor-infiltrating lymphocytes in glioblastoma multiforme. CDR1 and CDR2 (germline): LGHNA, YNFKEQ. This CDR3 contains 11 residues. V lost 5 bases and J lost 2, with 4 bases in between. Multiple V-beta primers and a C-beta primer amplified TCRB from RNA. Via MiXCR, TCRdb re-called the multiplex PCR reads, giving one row per CDR3 protein. The sample has 7,000 to 9,500 distinct CDR3 sequences; just under 75% are singletons. This clonotype was seen ten or more times. No antigen is known for it. Study-wide results and caveats: TCR plus mutation findings rest on a single glioblastoma patient.

Sequenced input: brain tumor tissue. The chain employs TRBV4-2 and TRBJ2-7; D remains ambiguous. The TCR was taken from a male donor with glioblastoma. Here the CDR3 reads CASSNAYEQYF. DNA of the CDR3: TGTGCCAGCAGCAATGCCTACGAGCAGTACTTC.